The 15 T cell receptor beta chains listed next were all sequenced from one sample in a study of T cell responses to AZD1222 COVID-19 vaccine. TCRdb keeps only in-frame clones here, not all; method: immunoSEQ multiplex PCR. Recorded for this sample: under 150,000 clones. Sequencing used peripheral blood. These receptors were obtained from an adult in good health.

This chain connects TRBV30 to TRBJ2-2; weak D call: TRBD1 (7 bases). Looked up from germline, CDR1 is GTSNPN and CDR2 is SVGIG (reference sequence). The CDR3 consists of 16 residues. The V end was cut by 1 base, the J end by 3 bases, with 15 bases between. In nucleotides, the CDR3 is TGTGCCTGGAGTGGTTTGAGCAGGGGGGACACCGGGGAGCTGTTTTTT. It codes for CAWSGLSRGDTGELFF.

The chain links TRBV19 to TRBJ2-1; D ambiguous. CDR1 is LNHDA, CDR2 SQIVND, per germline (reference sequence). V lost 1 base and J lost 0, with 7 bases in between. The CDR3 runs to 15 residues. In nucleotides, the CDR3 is TGTGCCAGTAGTATAGTGCGGAGCTCCTACAATGAGCAGTTCTTC. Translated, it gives CASSIVRSSYNEQFF.

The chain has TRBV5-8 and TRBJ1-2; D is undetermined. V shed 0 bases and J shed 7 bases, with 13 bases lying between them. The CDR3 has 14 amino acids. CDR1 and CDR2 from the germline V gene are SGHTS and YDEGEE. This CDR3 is CASSLDFPSGGYTF. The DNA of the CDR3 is TGTGCCAGCAGCTTGGATTTCCCGTCTGGTGGCTACACCTTC.

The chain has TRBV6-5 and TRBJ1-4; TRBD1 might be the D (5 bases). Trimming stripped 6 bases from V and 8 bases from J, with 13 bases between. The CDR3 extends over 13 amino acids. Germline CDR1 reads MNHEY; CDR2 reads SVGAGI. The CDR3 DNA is TGTGCCAGCAGGACCCTCGGGGGAGAAAAACTGTTTTTT. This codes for CASRTLGGEKLFF.

The CDR3, as DNA: TGTGCCACCAGCAGAAGAGGGCGGGGTGACATCAATGAGCAGTTCTTC. It yields the protein CATSRRGRGDINEQFF. The chain employs TRBV15 and TRBJ2-1, with D tentatively TRBD2 (6 bases). CDR3 size: 16 residues. With 2 bases removed from V and 6 bases from J, the gap between germline ends came to 17 bases. Germline V gene lookup returns CDR1 LNHNV and CDR2 YYDKDF (reference sequence).

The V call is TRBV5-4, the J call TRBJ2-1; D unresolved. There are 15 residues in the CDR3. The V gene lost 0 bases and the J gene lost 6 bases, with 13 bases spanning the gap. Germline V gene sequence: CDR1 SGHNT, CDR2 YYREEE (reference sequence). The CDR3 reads CASSLDVFGSNEQFF. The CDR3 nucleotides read TGTGCCAGCAGCTTGGACGTTTTCGGTTCCAATGAGCAGTTCTTC.

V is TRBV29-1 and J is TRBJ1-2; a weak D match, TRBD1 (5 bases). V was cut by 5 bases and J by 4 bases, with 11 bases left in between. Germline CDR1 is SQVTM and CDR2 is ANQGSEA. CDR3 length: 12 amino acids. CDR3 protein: CSVYDGGYGYTF. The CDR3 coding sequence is TGCAGCGTTTACGACGGGGGCTATGGCTACACCTTC.

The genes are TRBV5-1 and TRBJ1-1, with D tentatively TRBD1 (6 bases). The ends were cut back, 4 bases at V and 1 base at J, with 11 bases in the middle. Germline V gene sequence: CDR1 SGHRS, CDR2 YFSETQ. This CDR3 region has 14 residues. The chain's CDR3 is CASSRGKENTEAFF. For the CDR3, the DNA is TGCGCCAGCAGCAGGGGGAAGGAGAACACTGAAGCTTTCTTT.

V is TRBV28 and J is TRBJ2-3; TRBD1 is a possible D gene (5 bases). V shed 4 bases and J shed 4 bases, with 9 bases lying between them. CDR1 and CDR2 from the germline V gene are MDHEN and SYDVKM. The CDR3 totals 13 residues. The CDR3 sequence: CASSSQGPDTQYF. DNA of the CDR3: TGTGCCAGCAGTTCCCAGGGCCCAGATACGCAGTATTTT.

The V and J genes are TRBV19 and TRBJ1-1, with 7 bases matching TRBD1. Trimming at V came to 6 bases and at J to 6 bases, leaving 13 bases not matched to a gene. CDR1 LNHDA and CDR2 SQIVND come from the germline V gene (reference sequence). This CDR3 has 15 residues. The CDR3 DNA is TGTGCCAGTAGCCCGGGGAGGGGGCGGAGTGCTGAAGCTTTCTTT. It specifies CASSPGRGRSAEAFF.

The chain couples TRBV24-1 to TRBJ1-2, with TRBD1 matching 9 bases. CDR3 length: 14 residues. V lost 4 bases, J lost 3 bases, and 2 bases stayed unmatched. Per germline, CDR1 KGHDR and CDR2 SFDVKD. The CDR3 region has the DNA TGTGCCACCAGTGACCGGGACAGGGACTATGGCTACACCTTC. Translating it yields CATSDRDRDYGYTF.

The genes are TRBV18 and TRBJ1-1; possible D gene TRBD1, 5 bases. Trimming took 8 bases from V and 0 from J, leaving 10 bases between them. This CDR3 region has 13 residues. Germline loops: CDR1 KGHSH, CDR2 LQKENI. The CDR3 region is CASTDSLNTEAFF. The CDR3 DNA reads TGTGCCAGCACCGACAGCCTGAACACTGAAGCTTTCTTT.

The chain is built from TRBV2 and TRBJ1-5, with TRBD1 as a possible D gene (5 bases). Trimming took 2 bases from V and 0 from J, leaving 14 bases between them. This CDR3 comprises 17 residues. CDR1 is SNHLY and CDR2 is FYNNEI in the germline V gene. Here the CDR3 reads CASSERGDFYSNQPQHF. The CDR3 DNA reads TGTGCCAGCAGTGAACGAGGGGATTTTTATAGCAATCAGCCCCAGCATTTT.

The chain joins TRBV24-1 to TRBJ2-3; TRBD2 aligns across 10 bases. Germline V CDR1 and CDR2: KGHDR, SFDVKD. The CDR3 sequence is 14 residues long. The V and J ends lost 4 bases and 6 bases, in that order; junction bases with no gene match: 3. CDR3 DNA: TGTGCCACCAGTGACCGGACTAGCGGCGATACGCAGTATTTT. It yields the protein CATSDRTSGDTQYF.

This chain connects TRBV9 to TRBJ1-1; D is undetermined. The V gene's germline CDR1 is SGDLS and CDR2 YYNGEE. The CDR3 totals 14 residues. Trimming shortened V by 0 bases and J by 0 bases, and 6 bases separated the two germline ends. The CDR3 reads CASSVGHMNTEAFF. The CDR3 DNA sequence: TGTGCCAGCAGCGTAGGGCATATGAACACTGAAGCTTTCTTT.